These T cell receptor beta chains were read from a single sample in a study of T cell responses to AZD1222 COVID-19 vaccine. The assay was immunoSEQ multiplex PCR, and TCRdb's table has in-frame clones only and misses some. The sample records about 92,000 clones, just over 90% being singletons. The source was peripheral blood, collected on day 0 of AZD1222 vaccination. The source is an adult in good health. CDR3s include the opening cysteine and the closing phenylalanine or tryptophan. D genes are given only for firm matches. Expanded clones are given a class, and other clones once, few, many or no size at all.

v_call,j_call,d_call,clone_size,cdr3_nt,cdr3_aa
TRBV13,TRBJ1-3,NA,NA,TGTGCCAGCAGCTTTCAGGGAATCTCTGGAAACACCATATATTTT,CASSFQGISGNTIYF
TRBV6-5,TRBJ1-6,NA,once,TGTGCCAGCCGCAGAGGGTCGCCCTATAATTCACCCCTCCACTTT,CASRRGSPYNSPLHF
TRBV5-1,TRBJ2-5,NA,NA,TGCGCCAGCAGCCCTGATCCCGGCCAGGGGCAGACCCAGTACTTC,CASSPDPGQGQTQYF
TRBV19,TRBJ1-2,NA,NA,TGTGCCACCTACACGCAGGGTTCCTATGGCTACACCTTC,CATYTQGSYGYTF
TRBV5-1,TRBJ2-5,NA,NA,TGCGCCAGCAGCTTGGGAGGTGACGGGGTCGGAGAGACCCAGTACTTC,CASSLGGDGVGETQYF
TRBV5-1,TRBJ1-1,NA,NA,TGCGCCAGCAGCCTCACGGGGGGCACTGAAGCTTTCTTT,CASSLTGGTEAFF
TRBV5-8,TRBJ2-7,NA,NA,TGTGCCAGCATCCGGGGGCAGGGGCCCTACGAGCAGTACTTC,CASIRGQGPYEQYF
TRBV7-2,TRBJ2-6,NA,NA,TGTGCCAGCAGCCAGGGGGGGACTGGGGCCAACGTCCTGACTTTC,CASSQGGTGANVLTF
TRBV9,TRBJ2-3,NA,NA,TGTGCCAGCAGCGTAGAAGTCGAGACGCCGCAGTATTTT,CASSVEVETPQYF
TRBV5-5,TRBJ1-1,NA,NA,TGTGCCAGCAGCTTGGAGTGGACAGTTACTGAAGCTTTCTTT,CASSLEWTVTEAFF
TRBV23-1,TRBJ1-5,TRBD1,NA,TGCGCCAGCAGTCCGAAGGCCGACTCCAGGGGGGTTTGTAGCAATCAGCCCCAGCATTTT,CASSPKADSRGVCSNQPQHF
TRBV5-8,TRBJ2-1,NA,NA,TGTGCCAGCAGCTTGGAATCCAGTGGGCTCTCCTACAATGAGCAGTTCTTC,CASSLESSGLSYNEQFF